This paragraph reports one T cell receptor (beta chain). Its antigen is not identified. The sample is drawn from a study of T cell responses to AZD1222 COVID-19 vaccine. This CDR3 comprises 15 residues. Trimming removed 0 bases from V and 5 bases from J; junction bases left unmatched: 6. CDR1 is SGHDT and CDR2 is YYEEEE in the germline V gene. Findings of the study overall: Close to half of all spike-specific TCRs reportedly target regions of the variants that are unmutated. Seropositive at baseline were only a handful of AZD1222 recipients. Donors in the cohort were predominantly white British and more often female, and clonal diversity was possibly underestimated.

The protocol was immunoSEQ multiplex PCR, while the TCRdb copy is restricted to in-frame clones and leaves out a portion. The profile covers 140,000 to 150,000 clones, with just under 95% appearing a single time and around 1.7% taken by the ten largest. The receptor was isolated from an adult in good health. Here the sequenced sample was peripheral blood, taken on day 0 of AZD1222 vaccination. The chain carries TRBV5-6 and TRBJ1-1; TRBD1 agrees at 8 bases. CDR3 protein: CASSLAYRTGTEAFF. The CDR3 DNA is TGTGCCAGCAGCTTGGCTTATAGGACAGGGACTGAAGCTTTCTTT.